This T cell receptor (beta chain) came from a study of cytomegalovirus exposure and HLA in healthy donors. General study findings and limits: There were some public TCRs occurring in many donors, but most TCR sequences were rare.

The donors were healthy bone marrow donors. Researchers ran the PCR with 60 Vbeta and 13 Jbeta primers. Produced via immunoSEQ multiplex PCR; TCRdb's table is partial and in-frame only. The sample carries 90,000 to 100,000 clones, roughly 70% recorded once. Germline assignment: CDR1 MNHEY and CDR2 SVGAGI. J lost 0 bases, V lost 4 bases, and 0 bases had no gene match. CDR3 length equals 15 residues. Details on this clone: Its antigen is unknown.

This chain joins TRBV6-5 and TRBJ1-4, with 9 bases fitting TRBD1. This TCR derives from a man between 45 and 60 years old in good health and CMV-seronegative. The sequencing sample was made of PBMCs. The CDR3 DNA follows: TGTGCCAGCAGTTGGGACAGGGCAACTAATGAAAAACTGTTTTTT. As protein: CASSWDRATNEKLFF.